The text below deals with one T cell receptor beta chain. The data derive from a study of blood T cell repertoires in COVID-19. Study overall: Some COVID-19 samples were acute and others convalescent; all came from the United States, Italy and Spain.

Methods used by the authors: Reference gene primer amplification yielded estimated nucleated cell counts. Assay used: immunoSEQ multiplex PCR; TCRdb lists only in-frame clones, some missing. Clonal size and the V and J genes are those of that table, whereas D and trimming came from the DNA. The sample lists about 12,000 clones; 73% were seen once. CDR3 size: 19 residues. Germline trimming cut 2 bases from V and 0 bases from J; bases unmatched to any gene: 16. Germline V CDR1 and CDR2: SGHVS, FQNEAQ. The sequence was obtained from a human donor in a cohort sampled during active COVID-19. This chain connects TRBV7-8 to TRBJ2-7; 7 bases fit TRBD1. The sequenced material came from peripheral blood. The CDR3 nucleotides are TGTGCCAGCAGCTTACGGTCTTTGGCAGGGGGTTCGAGCTCCTACGAGCAGTACTTC. Translating gives CASSLRSLAGGSSSYEQYF.